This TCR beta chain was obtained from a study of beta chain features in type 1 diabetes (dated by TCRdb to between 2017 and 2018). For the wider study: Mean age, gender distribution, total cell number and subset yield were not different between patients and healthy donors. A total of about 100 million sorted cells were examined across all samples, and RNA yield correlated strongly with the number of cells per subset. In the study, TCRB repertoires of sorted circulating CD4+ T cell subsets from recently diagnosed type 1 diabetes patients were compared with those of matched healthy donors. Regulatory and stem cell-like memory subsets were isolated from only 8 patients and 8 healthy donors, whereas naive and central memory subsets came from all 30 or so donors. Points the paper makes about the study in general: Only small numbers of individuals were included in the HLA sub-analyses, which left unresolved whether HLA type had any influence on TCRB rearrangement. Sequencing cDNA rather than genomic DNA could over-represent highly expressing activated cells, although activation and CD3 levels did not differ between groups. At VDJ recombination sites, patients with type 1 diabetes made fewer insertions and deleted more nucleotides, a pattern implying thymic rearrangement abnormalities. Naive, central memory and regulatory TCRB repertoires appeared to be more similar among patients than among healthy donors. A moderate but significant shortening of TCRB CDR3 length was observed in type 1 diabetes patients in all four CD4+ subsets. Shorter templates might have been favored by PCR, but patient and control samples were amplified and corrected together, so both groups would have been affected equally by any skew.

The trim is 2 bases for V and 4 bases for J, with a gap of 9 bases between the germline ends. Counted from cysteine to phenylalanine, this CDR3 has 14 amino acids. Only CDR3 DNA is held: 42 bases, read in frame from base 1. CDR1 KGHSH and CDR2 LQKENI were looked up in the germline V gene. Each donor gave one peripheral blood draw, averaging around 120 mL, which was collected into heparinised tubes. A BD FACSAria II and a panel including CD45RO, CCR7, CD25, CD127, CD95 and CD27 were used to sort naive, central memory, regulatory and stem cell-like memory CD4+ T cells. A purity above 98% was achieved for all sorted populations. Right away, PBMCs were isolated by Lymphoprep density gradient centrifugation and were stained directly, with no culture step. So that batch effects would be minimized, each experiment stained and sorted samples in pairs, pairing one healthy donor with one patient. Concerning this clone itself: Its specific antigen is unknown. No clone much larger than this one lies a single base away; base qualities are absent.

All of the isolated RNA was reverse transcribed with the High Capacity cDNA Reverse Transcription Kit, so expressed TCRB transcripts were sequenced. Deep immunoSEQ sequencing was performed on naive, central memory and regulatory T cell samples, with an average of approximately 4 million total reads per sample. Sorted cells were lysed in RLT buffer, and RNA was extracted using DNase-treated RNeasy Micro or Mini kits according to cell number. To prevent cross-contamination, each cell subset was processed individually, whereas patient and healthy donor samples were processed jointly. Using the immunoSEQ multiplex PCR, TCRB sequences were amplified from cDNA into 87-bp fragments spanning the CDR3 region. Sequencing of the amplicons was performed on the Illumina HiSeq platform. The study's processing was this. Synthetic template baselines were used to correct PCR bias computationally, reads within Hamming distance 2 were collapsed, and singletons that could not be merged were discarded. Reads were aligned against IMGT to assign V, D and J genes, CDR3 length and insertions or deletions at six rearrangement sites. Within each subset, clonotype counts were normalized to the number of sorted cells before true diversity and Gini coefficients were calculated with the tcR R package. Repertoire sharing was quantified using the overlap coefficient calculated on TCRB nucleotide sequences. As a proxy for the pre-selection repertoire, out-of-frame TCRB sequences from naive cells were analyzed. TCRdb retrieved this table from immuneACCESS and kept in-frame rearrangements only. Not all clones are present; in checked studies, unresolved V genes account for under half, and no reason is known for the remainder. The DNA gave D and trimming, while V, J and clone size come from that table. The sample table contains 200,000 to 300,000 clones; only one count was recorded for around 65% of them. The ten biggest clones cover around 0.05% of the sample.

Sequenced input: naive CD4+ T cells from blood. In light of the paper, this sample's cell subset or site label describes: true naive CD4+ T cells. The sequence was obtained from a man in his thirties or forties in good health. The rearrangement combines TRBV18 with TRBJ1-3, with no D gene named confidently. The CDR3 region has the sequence CASSPEDGGNTIYF. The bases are TGTGCCAGCTCACCAGAGGATGGGGGAAACACCATATATTTT.